These 9 T cell receptor beta chains were all obtained from the same sample, sequenced in a study of CD8 T cells in cerebrospinal fluid in Alzheimer's disease. TCRdb re-called the 10x single-cell sequencing reads and catalogs CDR3 proteins one per entry, DNA excluded. This repertoire comprises more than 700 distinct CDR3 sequences; its ten largest clones make up about 16%. Sequencing used cerebrospinal fluid. The receptors come from a human donor with Parkinson's disease.

According to its frequency, this clonotype is medium-sized. This chain uses TRBV13 with TRBJ1-4; the TCRdb D gene call, TRBD1, has no DNA to confirm it. This CDR3 contains 13 residues. Germline CDR1 reads PRHDT; CDR2 reads FYEKMQ (reference sequence). CDR3 in amino acids: CASSSDREEKLFF.

This chain links TRBV4-3 with TRBJ2-1. The V gene's germline CDR1 is LGHNA and CDR2 YSLEER. This CDR3 region has 14 residues. This chain's CDR3 is CASSQDGLRNEQFF.

This clonotype registers medium-sized by frequency. This chain joins TRBV6-2 or TRBV6-3 and TRBJ2-2; TCRdb's assignment of TRBD2 cannot be checked, as there is no DNA. The CDR3 covers 18 residues. Germline V gives CDR1 MNHEY, CDR2 SVGEGT. The CDR3: CASSYFPLTSGRTGELFF.

Judged by frequency, this clonotype is medium-sized. The chain couples TRBV28 to TRBJ1-5. The CDR3 spans 17 residues. Germline assignment: CDR1 MDHEN and CDR2 SYDVKM. CDR3 sequence reads: CASSLPPRVRSNQPQHF.

This clonotype shows up as medium-sized by frequency. CDR3 loop: CASTGGRDVWDTEAFF. J is TRBJ1-1 and V is TRBV19; TCRdb picks TRBD1, but there is no DNA to check that call. This CDR3 region has 16 residues. Germline V gene lookup returns CDR1 LNHDA and CDR2 SQIVND (reference sequence).

The chain recombines TRBV19 with TRBJ1-5; absent DNA, TCRdb's TRBD1 call cannot be checked. CDR3 length: 20 residues. The germline gives CDR1 LNHDA, CDR2 SQIVND (reference sequence). The CDR3: CASSIVGWDRGASSNQPQHF. The whole variable domain, filled in from reference TRBV19 and TRBJ1-5, reads DGGITQSPKYLFRKEGQNVTLSCEQNLNHDAMYWYRQDPGQGLRLIYYSQIVNDFQKGDIAEGYSVSREKKESFPLTVTSAQKNPTAFYLCASSIVGWDRGASSNQPQHFGDGTRLSIL.

Considering frequency, this clonotype is medium-sized (0.01 to 0.1%). V and J are TRBV28 and TRBJ2-5; the D call from TCRdb, TRBD2, cannot be confirmed without DNA. CDR1 is MDHEN, CDR2 SYDVKM, per germline. This CDR3 region has 15 residues. The CDR3 region is CASSFGGGLSETQYF.

This clonotype is deemed hyperexpanded by its frequency. The V gene is TRBV28, the J gene TRBJ2-7. Germline V gene lookup returns CDR1 MDHEN and CDR2 SYDVKM. This CDR3 spans 14 amino acids. The chain's CDR3 is CASSLELGTYEQYF.

Measured by frequency, this clonotype is medium-sized. The chain employs TRBV28 and TRBJ2-1; TCRdb names TRBD1, which stays unverified in the absence of DNA. The germline gives CDR1 MDHEN, CDR2 SYDVKM. CDR3 length: 11 residues. The CDR3 loop is CASTRYNEQFF.